A few counts support the clone carrying this TCR beta chain. Its antigen is currently unknown. These data originate in a study of T-cell reconstitution after alpha-beta-depleted transplantation in children. It was with unique molecular identifiers that the TCRbeta library was prepared. TCRdb re-derived calls from the PCR reads in MiXCR, one entry per CDR3 protein. Of about 440,000 distinct CDR3 sequences in the sample, 43% were seen once. Study-level findings and limits: For some patients, TCRbeta diversity was high at day 60 because of recipient T cells and thymic progenitors that survived. One year after transplant, T-cell counts and diversity came mostly from newly produced T cells.

The sequence came from a girl aged 2 to 9 with aplastic anemia, due to receive a stem cell transplant. The source was PBMCs, collected before TCRalphabeta/CD19-depleted stem cell transplant.

CDR3 in amino acids: CASTSGSSYNEQFF. The CDR3 region has the DNA TGTGCCAGCACAAGCGGGAGCAGCTACAATGAGCAGTTCTTC. V usage is TRBV12-3 or TRBV12-4 and J usage is TRBJ2-1; 8 bases align to TRBD2. The CDR3 spans 14 residues. V shed 7 bases, J shed 3 bases, and the junction held 5 bases outside the gene matches.